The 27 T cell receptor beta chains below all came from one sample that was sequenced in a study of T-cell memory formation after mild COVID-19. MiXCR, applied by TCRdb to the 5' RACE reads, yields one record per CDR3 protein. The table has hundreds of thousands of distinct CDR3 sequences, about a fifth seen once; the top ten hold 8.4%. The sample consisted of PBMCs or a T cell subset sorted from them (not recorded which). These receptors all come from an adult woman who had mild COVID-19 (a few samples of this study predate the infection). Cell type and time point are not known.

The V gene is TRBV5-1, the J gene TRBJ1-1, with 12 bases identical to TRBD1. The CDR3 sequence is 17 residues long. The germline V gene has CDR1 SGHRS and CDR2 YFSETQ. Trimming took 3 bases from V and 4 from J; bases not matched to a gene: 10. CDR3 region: CASSSGQGANPSTEAFF. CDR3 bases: TGCGCCAGCAGCTCGGGACAGGGGGCGAACCCCAGCACTGAAGCTTTCTTT.

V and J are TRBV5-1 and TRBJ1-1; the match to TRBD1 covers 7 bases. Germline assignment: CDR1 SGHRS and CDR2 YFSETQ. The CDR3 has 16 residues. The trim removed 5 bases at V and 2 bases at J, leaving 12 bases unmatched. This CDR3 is CASSEKRQGLNTEAFF. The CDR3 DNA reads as TGCGCCAGCAGTGAAAAGCGACAGGGCTTAAACACTGAAGCTTTCTTT.

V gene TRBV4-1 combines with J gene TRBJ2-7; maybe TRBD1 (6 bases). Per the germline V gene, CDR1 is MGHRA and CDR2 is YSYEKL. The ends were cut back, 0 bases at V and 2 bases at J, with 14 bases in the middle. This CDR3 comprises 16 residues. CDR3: CASSQDSTGFTYEQYF. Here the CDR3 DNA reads TGCGCCAGCAGCCAAGATTCAACAGGGTTCACCTACGAGCAGTACTTC.

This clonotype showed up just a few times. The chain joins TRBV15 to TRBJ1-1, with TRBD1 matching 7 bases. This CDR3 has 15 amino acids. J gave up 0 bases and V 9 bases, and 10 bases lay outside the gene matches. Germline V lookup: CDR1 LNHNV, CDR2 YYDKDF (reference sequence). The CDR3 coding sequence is TGTGCCACTGCGGGTAAAACAGGGGTGAACACTGAAGCTTTCTTT. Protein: CATAGKTGVNTEAFF.

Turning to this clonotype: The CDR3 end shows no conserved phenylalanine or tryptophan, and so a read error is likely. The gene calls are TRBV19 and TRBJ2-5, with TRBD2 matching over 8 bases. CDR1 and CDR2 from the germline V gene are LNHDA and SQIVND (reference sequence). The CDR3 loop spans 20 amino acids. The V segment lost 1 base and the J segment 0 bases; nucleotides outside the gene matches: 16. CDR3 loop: CASSIAGGGTYTVYQETQYI. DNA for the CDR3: TGTGCCAGTAGTATAGCGGGAGGGGGAACCTATACCGTGTACCAAGAGACCCAGTACATT.

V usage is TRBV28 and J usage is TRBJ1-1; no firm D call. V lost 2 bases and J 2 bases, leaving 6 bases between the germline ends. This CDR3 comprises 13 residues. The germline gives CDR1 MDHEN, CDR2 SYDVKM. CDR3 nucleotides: TGTGCCAGCAGTTTAACACAAAACACTGAAGCTTTCTTT. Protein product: CASSLTQNTEAFF.

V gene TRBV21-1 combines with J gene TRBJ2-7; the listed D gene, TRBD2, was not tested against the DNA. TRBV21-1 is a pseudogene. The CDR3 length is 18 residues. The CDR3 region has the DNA TGTGCCAGCAGCAAACAAAGGAACGGGAGGCCTAGCTCCTACGAGCAGTACTTC. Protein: CASSKQRNGRPSSYEQYF.

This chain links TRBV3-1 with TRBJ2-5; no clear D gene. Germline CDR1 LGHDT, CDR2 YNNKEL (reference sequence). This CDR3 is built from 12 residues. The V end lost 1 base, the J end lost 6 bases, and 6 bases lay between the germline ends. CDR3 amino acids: CASSQVEQTQYF. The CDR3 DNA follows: TGTGCCAGCAGCCAAGTAGAGCAGACCCAGTACTTC.

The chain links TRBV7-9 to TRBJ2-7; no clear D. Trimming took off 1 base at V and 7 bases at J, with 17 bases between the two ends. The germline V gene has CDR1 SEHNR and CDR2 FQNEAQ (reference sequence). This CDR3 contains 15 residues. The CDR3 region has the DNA TGTGCCAGCAGCTTAGGGATGGGGATCTCTGAGGAGCAGTACTTC. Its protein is CASSLGMGISEEQYF.

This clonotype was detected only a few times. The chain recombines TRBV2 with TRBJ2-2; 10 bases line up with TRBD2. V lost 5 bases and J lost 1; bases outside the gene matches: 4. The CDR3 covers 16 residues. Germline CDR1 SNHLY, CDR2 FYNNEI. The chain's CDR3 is CASSPLAGVNTGELFF. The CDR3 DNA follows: TGTGCCAGCAGTCCTCTAGCGGGGGTGAACACCGGGGAGCTGTTTTTT.

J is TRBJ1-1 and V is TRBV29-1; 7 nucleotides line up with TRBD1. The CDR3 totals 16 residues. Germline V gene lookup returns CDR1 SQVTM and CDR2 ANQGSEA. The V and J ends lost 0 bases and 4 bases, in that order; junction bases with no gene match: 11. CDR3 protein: CSVEDFAGGLFTEAFF. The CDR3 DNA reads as TGCAGCGTTGAAGATTTTGCAGGGGGATTGTTCACTGAAGCTTTCTTT.

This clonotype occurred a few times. The CDR3 sequence is CASSFFPDEQYF. The CDR3 region has the DNA TGCGCCAGCAGCTTCTTCCCTGACGAGCAGTACTTC. V and J are TRBV5-1 and TRBJ2-7; D uncertain. V gave up 2 bases and J gave up 5 bases, with 8 bases separating them. Per germline, CDR1 SGHRS and CDR2 YFSETQ. The CDR3 has 12 amino acids.

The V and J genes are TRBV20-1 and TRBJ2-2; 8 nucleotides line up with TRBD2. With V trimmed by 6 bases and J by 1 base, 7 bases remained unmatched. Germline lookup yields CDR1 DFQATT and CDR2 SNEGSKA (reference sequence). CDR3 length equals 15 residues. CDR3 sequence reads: CSATRLARNTGELFF. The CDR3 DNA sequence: TGCAGTGCGACGCGACTAGCGAGGAACACCGGGGAGCTGTTTTTT.

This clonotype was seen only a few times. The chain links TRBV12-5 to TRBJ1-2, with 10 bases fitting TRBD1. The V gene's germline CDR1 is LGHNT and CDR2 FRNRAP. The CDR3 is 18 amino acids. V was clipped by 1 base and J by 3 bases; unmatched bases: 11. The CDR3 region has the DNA TGTGCTAGTGGTTTGGCCTCCGGGACAGGGGCCTCTGACTATGGCTACACCTTC. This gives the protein CASGLASGTGASDYGYTF.

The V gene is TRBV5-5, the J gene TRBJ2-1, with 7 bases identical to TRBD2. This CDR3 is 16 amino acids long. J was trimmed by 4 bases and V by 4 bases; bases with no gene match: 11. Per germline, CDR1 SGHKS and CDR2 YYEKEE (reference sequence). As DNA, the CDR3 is TGTGCCAGCAGCCCTGGAGCGGGAAGGAAATACAATGAGCAGTTCTTC. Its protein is CASSPGAGRKYNEQFF.

The chain's CDR3 is CASRDGNWWDTQYF. CDR3 bases: TGTGCCAGCAGAGACGGTAACTGGTGGGATACGCAGTATTTT. The chain combines TRBV6-1 with TRBJ2-3; D uncertain. V shed 6 bases and J shed 6 bases, with 16 bases lying between them. Germline CDR1 MNHNS, CDR2 SASEGT. The CDR3 contains 14 residues.

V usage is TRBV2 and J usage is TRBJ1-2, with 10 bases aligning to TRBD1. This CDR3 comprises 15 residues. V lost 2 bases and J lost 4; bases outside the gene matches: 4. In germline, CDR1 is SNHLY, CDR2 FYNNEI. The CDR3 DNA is TGTGCCAGCAGTGAACTCAGGACAGGGGGCTATGGCTACACCTTC. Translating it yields CASSELRTGGYGYTF.

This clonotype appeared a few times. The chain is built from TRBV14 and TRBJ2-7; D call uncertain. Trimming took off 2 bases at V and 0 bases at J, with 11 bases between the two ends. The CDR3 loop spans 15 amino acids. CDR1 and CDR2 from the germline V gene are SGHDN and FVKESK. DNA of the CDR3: TGTGCCAGCAGCCAATATCGGACCAGCTCCTACGAGCAGTACTTC. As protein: CASSQYRTSSYEQYF. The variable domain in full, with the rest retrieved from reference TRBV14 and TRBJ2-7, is EAGVTQFPSHSVIEKGQTVTLRCDPISGHDNLYWYRRVMGKEIKFLLHFVKESKQDESGMPNNRFLAERTGGTYSTLKVQPAELEDSGVYFCASSQYRTSSYEQYFGPGTRLTVT.

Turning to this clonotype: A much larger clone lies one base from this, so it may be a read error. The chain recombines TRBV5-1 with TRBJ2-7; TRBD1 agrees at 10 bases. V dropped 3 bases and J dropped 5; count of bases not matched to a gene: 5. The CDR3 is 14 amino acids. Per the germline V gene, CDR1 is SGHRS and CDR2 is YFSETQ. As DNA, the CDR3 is TGCGCCAGCAGCTGGGGACAGGGGACCAACGAGCAGTACTTC. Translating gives CASSWGQGTNEQYF. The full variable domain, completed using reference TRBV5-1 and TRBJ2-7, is KAGVTQTPRYLIKTRGQQVTLSCSPISGHRSVSWYQQTPGQGLQFLFEYFSETQRNKGNFPGRFSGRQFSNSRSEMNVSTLELGDSALYLCASSWGQGTNEQYFGPGTRLTVT.

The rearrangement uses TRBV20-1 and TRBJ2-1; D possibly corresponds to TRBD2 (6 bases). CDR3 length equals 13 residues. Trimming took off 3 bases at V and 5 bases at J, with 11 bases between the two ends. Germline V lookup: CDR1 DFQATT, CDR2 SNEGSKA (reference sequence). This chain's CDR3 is CSASRGIHNEQFF. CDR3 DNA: TGCAGTGCTAGCCGGGGGATCCACAATGAGCAGTTCTTC.

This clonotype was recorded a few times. CDR3 nucleotide sequence: TGTGCCAGCAGCGTAGCAACACCCCGAGGCCCGATCTTAACCGGGGAGCTGTTTTTT. The encoded protein is CASSVATPRGPILTGELFF. The chain uses TRBV9 and TRBJ2-2; no clear D. The CDR3 covers 19 residues. The V end lost 0 bases, the J end lost 5 bases, and 23 bases lay between the germline ends. Germline CDR1 and CDR2: SGDLS and YYNGEE.

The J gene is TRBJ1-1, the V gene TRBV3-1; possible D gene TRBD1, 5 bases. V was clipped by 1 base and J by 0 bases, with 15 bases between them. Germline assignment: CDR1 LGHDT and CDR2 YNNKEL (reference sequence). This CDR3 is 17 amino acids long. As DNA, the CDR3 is TGTGCCAGCAGCCAAGGCAGTCTGGGGCCCATGAACACTGAAGCTTTCTTT. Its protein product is CASSQGSLGPMNTEAFF.

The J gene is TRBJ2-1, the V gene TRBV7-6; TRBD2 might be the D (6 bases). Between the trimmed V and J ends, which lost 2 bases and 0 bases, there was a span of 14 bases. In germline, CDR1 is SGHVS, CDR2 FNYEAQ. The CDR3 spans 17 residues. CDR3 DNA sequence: TGTGCCAGCAGCTTAATAGAGGCGGGGTACTCCTACAATGAGCAGTTCTTC. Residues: CASSLIEAGYSYNEQFF.

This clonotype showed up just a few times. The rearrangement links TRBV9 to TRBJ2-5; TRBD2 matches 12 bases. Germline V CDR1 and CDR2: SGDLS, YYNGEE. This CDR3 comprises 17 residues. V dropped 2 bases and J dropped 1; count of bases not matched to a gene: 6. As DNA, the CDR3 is TGTGCCAGCAGCGTCGGCGGACTAGCGGGGCTCCAAGAGACCCAGTACTTC. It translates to CASSVGGLAGLQETQYF.

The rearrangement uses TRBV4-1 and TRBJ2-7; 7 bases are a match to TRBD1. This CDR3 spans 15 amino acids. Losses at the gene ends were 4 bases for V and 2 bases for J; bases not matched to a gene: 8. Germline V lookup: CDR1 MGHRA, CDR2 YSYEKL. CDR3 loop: CASSPGDSQPYEQYF. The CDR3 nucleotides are TGCGCCAGCAGCCCCGGGGACAGCCAGCCCTACGAGCAGTACTTC.

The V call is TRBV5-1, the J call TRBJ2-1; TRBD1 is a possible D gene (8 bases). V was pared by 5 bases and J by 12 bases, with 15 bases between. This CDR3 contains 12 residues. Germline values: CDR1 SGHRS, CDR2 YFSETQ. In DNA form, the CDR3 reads TGCGCCAGCAGGACGGACAGGGAGGGGCAGTTCTTC. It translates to CASRTDREGQFF.

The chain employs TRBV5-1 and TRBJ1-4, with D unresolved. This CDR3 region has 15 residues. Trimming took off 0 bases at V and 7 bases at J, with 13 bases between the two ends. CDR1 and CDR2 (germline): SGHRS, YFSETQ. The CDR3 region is CASSLDGARGEKLFF. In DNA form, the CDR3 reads TGCGCCAGCAGCTTGGACGGCGCGCGGGGTGAAAAACTGTTTTTT.